The 28 T cell receptor beta chains below come from one sample, sequenced in a study of vaccination and CD4 T cells after COVID-19. The Oncomine TCR Beta short-read assay was applied to DNA of cultured CD4+ T cells. From the PCR reads, TCRdb called clonotypes with MiXCR, one entry per CDR3 protein. The data show around 19,000 distinct CDR3 sequences, 40% to 45% seen once. Their antigen targets remain unknown. As for treatment: approximately nine-day PBMC culture with coronavirus spike peptide pools or control peptides (ViraFEST assay). Input material: CD4+ T cells from blood, cultured in vitro. Receptors originate from a human donor who had recovered from COVID-19.

This clonotype has just a few counts. The chain carries TRBV6-1 and TRBJ1-1, with 7 bases fitting TRBD1. The ends lost 6 bases at V and 1 base at J; junction bases unmatched: 5. The V gene's germline CDR1 is MNHNS and CDR2 SASEGT. This CDR3 spans 14 amino acids. CDR3 region: CASRGRTGNTEAFF. Written as DNA, the CDR3 is TGTGCCAGCAGGGGTAGGACAGGGAACACTGAAGCTTTCTTT.

The chain combines TRBV7-3 with TRBJ2-3; D perhaps matches TRBD1 (5 bases). The CDR3 loop spans 15 amino acids. V was shortened by 3 bases and J by 4 bases, with 14 bases between the two germline ends. Germline V gene data show CDR1 as SGHTA and CDR2 as FQGTGA. The CDR3 nucleotides read TGTGCCAGCAGCTTTAAGGGTGGGGCCCCAGATACGCAGTATTTT. This gives the protein CASSFKGGAPDTQYF.

There are a few counts of this clonotype. V is TRBV27 and J is TRBJ2-7; the match to TRBD1 covers 7 bases. This CDR3 region has 17 residues. Germline V gene data show CDR1 as MNHEY and CDR2 as SMNVEV (reference sequence). V shed 0 bases, J shed 2 bases, and the junction held 10 bases outside the gene matches. The CDR3 nucleotides are TGTGCCAGCAGTTTATCGAATCCAGGGGGATCTACCTACGAGCAGTACTTC. It specifies CASSLSNPGGSTYEQYF.

The J gene is TRBJ2-6, the V gene TRBV19; TRBD2 is a possible D gene (6 bases). Trimming pared 10 bases from V and 4 bases from J, leaving 17 bases between. In germline, CDR1 is LNHDA, CDR2 SQIVND (reference sequence). CDR3 size: 15 residues. Here the CDR3 reads CATTNGGSGANVLTF. Here the CDR3 DNA reads TGTGCCACCACCAATGGGGGGAGCGGGGCCAACGTCCTGACTTTC.

J is TRBJ2-5 and V is TRBV5-1; 7 bases map to TRBD1. The V segment lost 4 bases and the J segment 7 bases; nucleotides outside the gene matches: 13. The V gene's germline CDR1 is SGHRS and CDR2 YFSETQ. The CDR3 is made up of 15 amino acids. The CDR3 DNA reads TGCGCCAGCAGCCCCGAGGGACAGAGGCTCCGGACCCAGTACTTC. Translated, it gives CASSPEGQRLRTQYF.

This chain links TRBV6-2 or TRBV6-3 with TRBJ2-7; D may be TRBD1 or TRBD2 (5 bases each). V was pared by 7 bases and J by 6 bases, with 16 bases between. This CDR3 spans 13 amino acids. Germline V gene sequence: CDR1 MNHEY, CDR2 SVGEGT. The CDR3 DNA reads as TGTGCCAGCAATCCGGGGACCTATAGCGAGCAGTACTTC. This translates into CASNPGTYSEQYF.

This clonotype was seen a handful of times. The rearrangement uses TRBV28 and TRBJ2-3; the match to TRBD2 covers 9 bases. Per germline, CDR1 MDHEN and CDR2 SYDVKM. J lost 2 bases, V lost 5 bases, and 5 bases had no gene match. The CDR3 runs to 15 residues. The DNA of the CDR3 is TGTGCCAGCAGTCGCGGGGGGGGCAACACAGATACGCAGTATTTT. Protein sequence: CASSRGGGNTDTQYF. Together with reference TRBV28 and TRBJ2-3, the CDR3 gives the full variable domain: DVKVTQSSRYLVKRTGEKVFLECVQDMDHENMFWYRQDPGLGLRLIYFSYDVKMKEKGDIPEGYSVSREKKERFSLILESASTNQTSMYLCASSRGGGNTDTQYFGPGTRLTVL.

The chain combines TRBV28 with TRBJ2-2; TRBD2 aligns across 12 bases. CDR1 and CDR2 (germline): MDHEN, SYDVKM. V lost 6 bases, J lost 4 bases, and 3 bases stayed unmatched. This CDR3 has 15 residues. CDR3 protein: CASRPGLAGTGELFF. The CDR3 DNA follows: TGTGCCAGCAGACCGGGACTAGCGGGCACCGGGGAGCTGTTTTTT. Full variable domain (missing parts from reference TRBV28 and TRBJ2-2): DVKVTQSSRYLVKRTGEKVFLECVQDMDHENMFWYRQDPGLGLRLIYFSYDVKMKEKGDIPEGYSVSREKKERFSLILESASTNQTSMYLCASRPGLAGTGELFFGEGSRLTVL.

CDR3: CATSDFHGQGEFF. CDR3 in DNA: TGTGCCACCAGTGATTTCCATGGACAGGGCGAGTTCTTC. This chain connects TRBV24-1 to TRBJ2-1; 8 bases fit TRBD1. In germline, CDR1 is KGHDR, CDR2 SFDVKD. This CDR3 is built from 13 residues. The ends lost 1 base at V and 14 bases at J; junction bases unmatched: 6.

The chain employs TRBV5-5 and TRBJ2-1, with 12 bases lining up with TRBD2. Germline loops: CDR1 SGHKS, CDR2 YYEKEE (reference sequence). The V gene end was trimmed by 0 bases and the J gene end by 10 bases; junction bases not matched to a gene: 8. The CDR3 extends over 16 amino acids. The CDR3 sequence is CASSLVILAGGSEQFF. CDR3 DNA: TGTGCCAGCAGCTTGGTCATACTAGCGGGAGGCTCCGAGCAGTTCTTC.

The J gene is TRBJ1-2, the V gene TRBV7-9; perhaps TRBD1 as D (5 bases). V shed 2 bases and J shed 10 bases, with 11 bases lying between them. The CDR3 loop spans 12 amino acids. Germline values: CDR1 SEHNR, CDR2 FQNEAQ (reference sequence). As DNA, the CDR3 is TGTGCCAGCAGCTTACAGGTCAGGGCCTACACCTTC. It specifies CASSLQVRAYTF.

The J gene is TRBJ2-3, the V gene TRBV10-3, with 13 positions matching TRBD2. The CDR3 runs 15 residues. V shed 10 bases, J shed 2 bases, and the junction held 6 bases outside the gene matches. Germline assignment: CDR1 ENHRY and CDR2 SYGVKD. The chain's CDR3 is CATEGLAGFTDTQYF. The CDR3 nucleotides read TGTGCCACCGAGGGACTAGCGGGGTTCACAGATACGCAGTATTTT.

The chain links TRBV6-5 to TRBJ1-5; perhaps TRBD1 as D (5 bases). Germline values: CDR1 MNHEY, CDR2 SVGAGI. The CDR3 extends over 15 amino acids. V was clipped by 2 bases and J by 0 bases, with 8 bases between them. The CDR3 sequence: CASSYRGNSNQPQHF. CDR3 nucleotides: TGTGCCAGCAGTTACAGGGGAAATAGCAATCAGCCCCAGCATTTT.

This clonotype was counted once. The chain links TRBV12-3 or TRBV12-4 to TRBJ1-5; 7 nucleotides agree with TRBD1. Trimming took 7 bases from V and 2 from J; bases not matched to a gene: 8. The CDR3 covers 15 residues. Here the CDR3 DNA reads TGTGCCAGCACCGAACAGGGGTTCGGCAATCAGCCCCAGCATTTT. This translates into CASTEQGFGNQPQHF.

The chain uses TRBV7-2 and TRBJ2-1; D gene ambiguous. V was clipped by 5 bases and J by 6 bases, with 14 bases between them. The CDR3 extends over 14 amino acids. CDR1 is SGHTA and CDR2 is FQGNSA in the germline V gene. CDR3 DNA sequence: TGTGCCAGCAGCCTTCTTGGGGTCCCCAATGAGCAGTTCTTC. Its translation: CASSLLGVPNEQFF.

This clonotype has more than one count but fewer than ten. The chain carries TRBV27 and TRBJ1-2; TRBD1 matches 9 bases. This CDR3 comprises 18 residues. Trimming cost V 0 bases and J 4 bases; bases outside gene matches: 12. Germline CDR1 reads MNHEY; CDR2 reads SMNVEV (reference sequence). The CDR3 sequence: CASSLSPGTGMSGYGYTF. DNA of the CDR3: TGTGCCAGCAGTTTATCCCCCGGGACAGGGATGTCCGGCTATGGCTACACCTTC.

This chain uses TRBV12-3 or TRBV12-4 with TRBJ1-2; the match to TRBD1 covers 7 bases. CDR3 size: 13 residues. V was pared by 8 bases and J by 5 bases, with 8 bases of the junction left unmatched. The CDR3 here is CASPDRSNYGYTF. The CDR3 nucleotides read TGTGCCAGCCCGGACAGGAGTAATTATGGCTACACCTTC.

This chain joins TRBV12-3 or TRBV12-4 and TRBJ2-2; D not resolved. V was trimmed by 2 bases and J by 6 bases, leaving 1 base between them. The CDR3 loop spans 11 amino acids. The CDR3 sequence is CASSLSGELFF. CDR3 coding DNA: TGTGCCAGCAGTTTATCCGGGGAGCTGTTTTTT.

The CDR3, as DNA: TGTGCTAGTGGTTTGGTATTAGACAGGCGAAACACCGGGGAGCTGTTTTTT. This codes for CASGLVLDRRNTGELFF. J is TRBJ2-2 and V is TRBV12-5, with a weak D call TRBD1 (6 bases). Germline V gene lookup returns CDR1 LGHNT and CDR2 FRNRAP. The CDR3 covers 17 residues. Deletions cut 0 bases from V and 2 bases from J, with 13 bases between.

The chain couples TRBV4-1 to TRBJ1-5; D ambiguous. V was shortened by 1 base and J by 0 bases, with 4 bases between the two germline ends. The CDR3 is made up of 14 amino acids. Looked up from germline, CDR1 is MGHRA and CDR2 is YSYEKL. CDR3: CASSQGGSNQPQHF. Here the CDR3 DNA reads TGCGCCAGCAGCCAAGGGGGTAGCAATCAGCCCCAGCATTTT.

In its sample, this clonotype was seen a few times. The chain joins TRBV5-1 to TRBJ2-5; D call uncertain. CDR1 is SGHRS, CDR2 YFSETQ, per germline. The V gene lost 3 bases and the J gene lost 4 bases, with 13 bases spanning the gap. The CDR3 totals 14 residues. The CDR3 bases are TGCGCCAGCAGCTCAGGTGGCCAGTCAGAGACCCAGTACTTC. It encodes CASSSGGQSETQYF. Variable domain in full (rest from reference TRBV5-1 and TRBJ2-5): KAGVTQTPRYLIKTRGQQVTLSCSPISGHRSVSWYQQTPGQGLQFLFEYFSETQRNKGNFPGRFSGRQFSNSRSEMNVSTLELGDSALYLCASSSGGQSETQYFGPGTRLLVL.

This clonotype is a singleton in its sample. The V gene is TRBV5-1, the J gene TRBJ2-1, with TRBD2 identical over 10 bases. This CDR3 has 13 residues. Germline V lookup: CDR1 SGHRS, CDR2 YFSETQ. The junction had 1 base not matched to a gene; V was cut back by 4 bases and J by 6 bases. The CDR3 loop reads CASSGTSVNEQFF. Written as DNA, the CDR3 is TGCGCCAGCAGCGGGACTAGCGTCAATGAGCAGTTCTTC. The complete variable domain, with remaining parts taken from reference TRBV5-1 and TRBJ2-1, reads KAGVTQTPRYLIKTRGQQVTLSCSPISGHRSVSWYQQTPGQGLQFLFEYFSETQRNKGNFPGRFSGRQFSNSRSEMNVSTLELGDSALYLCASSGTSVNEQFFGPGTRLTVL.

V usage is TRBV12-3 or TRBV12-4 and J usage is TRBJ2-2; 8 nucleotides line up with TRBD1. V was clipped by 7 bases and J by 0 bases; unmatched bases: 4. This CDR3 has 15 amino acids. The CDR3 spells CASTPGQANTGELFF. CDR3 sequence (DNA): TGTGCCAGCACCCCGGGACAGGCGAACACCGGGGAGCTGTTTTTT.

The J gene is TRBJ2-5, the V gene TRBV7-9, with a weak D call TRBD1 (6 bases). V was cut by 5 bases and J by 5 bases, with 24 bases left in between. Germline CDR1 SEHNR, CDR2 FQNEAQ (reference sequence). The CDR3 sequence is 17 residues long. The CDR3 nucleotides read TGTGCCAGCAGCCCAGGGGCGGCTAACAGACTGTGGGAGACCCAGTACTTC. It yields the protein CASSPGAANRLWETQYF.

This clonotype was seen more than once but under ten times. This chain joins TRBV7-2 and TRBJ2-7; 10 bases agree with TRBD2. V shed 1 base, J shed 2 bases, and the junction held 17 bases outside the gene matches. CDR1 and CDR2 from the germline V gene are SGHTA and FQGNSA. The CDR3 has 20 amino acids. The DNA of the CDR3 is TGTGCCAGCAGCTTAGTTTTAGGGCTAGCGGGAGTCAGATCTACCTACGAGCAGTACTTC. This sequence encodes CASSLVLGLAGVRSTYEQYF.

The chain links TRBV19 to TRBJ2-3; the D is unclear. V dropped 5 bases and J dropped 3 bases, with 9 bases sitting between them. Germline V lookup: CDR1 LNHDA, CDR2 SQIVND (reference sequence). The CDR3 contains 13 residues. The CDR3 region is CASSRSVTDTQYF. The CDR3 DNA reads as TGTGCCAGTAGTCGCTCTGTTACAGATACGCAGTATTTT.

The chain links TRBV5-5 to TRBJ1-1; D is possibly TRBD1 (6 bases). The CDR3 is 17 amino acids. Germline V lookup: CDR1 SGHKS, CDR2 YYEKEE (reference sequence). V dropped 0 bases and J dropped 5 bases, with 20 bases sitting between them. The CDR3 DNA reads TGTGCCAGCAGCTTGGAGGGGGAGCGGACTGCGCGAACTGAAGCTTTCTTT. The encoded protein is CASSLEGERTARTEAFF.

This chain connects TRBV10-1 to TRBJ2-3, with TRBD2 matching 10 bases. The length of the CDR3 is 15 residues. V was clipped by 3 bases and J by 6 bases; unmatched bases: 6. The germline CDR1 and CDR2 sequences are WNHNN and SYGVQD (reference sequence). The CDR3 DNA is TGCGCCAGCAGTGATCGTAGCGGGAGGTTGGATACGCAGTATTTT. It translates to CASSDRSGRLDTQYF.